The 11 T cell receptor beta chains below were found in one sample sequenced in a study of blood T cell repertoires in COVID-19 (TCRdb year 2020). Library generation was performed with the immunoSEQ multiplex PCR assay. TCRdb's version of the immuneACCESS table is confined to in-frame rearrangements and falls short of the full clone set. An unresolved V gene accounts for under half of the shortfall where checked; the remainder is of unknown origin. The sample includes 25,000 to 35,000 clones, with roughly 90% observed a single time. The ten most abundant clones make up 8.4% of the sample. The sequenced sample was peripheral blood. The receptors were gathered from a man aged 70-80 years with active or convalescent COVID-19.

This chain connects TRBV3-1 (or the pseudogene TRBV3-2) to TRBJ1-1, with 8 nucleotides matching TRBD1. The CDR3 extends over 14 amino acids. In germline, CDR1 is LGHDT, CDR2 YNNKEL (reference sequence). J was trimmed by 9 bases and V by 5 bases; bases with no gene match: 11. CDR3 loop: CASSSIRQGIKAFF. The CDR3 nucleotides are TGTGCCAGCAGCTCTATAAGACAGGGGATTAAAGCTTTCTTT.

V and J are TRBV6-1 and TRBJ2-1; 12 positions agree with TRBD2. CDR3 length equals 18 residues. The V and J ends lost 3 bases and 2 bases, in that order; junction bases with no gene match: 8. Germline CDR1 is MNHNS and CDR2 is SASEGT. The DNA for the CDR3 is TGTGCCAGCAGTGACCTCGGGACTAGCGGGCCTCCCTACAATGAGCAGTTCTTC. This gives the protein CASSDLGTSGPPYNEQFF.

The rearrangement uses TRBV5-6 and TRBJ2-7; unclear D gene. In germline, CDR1 is SGHDT, CDR2 YYEEEE. The CDR3 covers 15 residues. V gave up 4 bases and J gave up 6 bases, with 20 bases separating them. The CDR3 region is CASSPGFGSSGEQYV. In DNA, the CDR3 is TGTGCCAGCAGCCCCGGGTTTGGGTCTTCCGGCGAGCAGTACGTC.

This clone was counted a single time. This chain joins TRBV5-1 and TRBJ2-3; 9 bases fit TRBD1. Trimming took 4 bases from V and 1 from J; bases not matched to a gene: 10. The germline gives CDR1 SGHRS, CDR2 YFSETQ. The CDR3 has 17 residues. The CDR3: CASSDNPQGAGTDTQYF. The CDR3 bases are TGCGCCAGCAGCGACAATCCACAGGGGGCTGGCACAGATACGCAGTATTTT. Combining the CDR3 with reference TRBV5-1 and TRBJ2-3 gives the whole variable domain KAGVTQTPRYLIKTRGQQVTLSCSPISGHRSVSWYQQTPGQGLQFLFEYFSETQRNKGNFPGRFSGRQFSNSRSEMNVSTLELGDSALYLCASSDNPQGAGTDTQYFGPGTRLTVL.

J is TRBJ2-1 and V is TRBV7-9; maybe TRBD1 (6 bases). The ends were cut back, 2 bases at V and 15 bases at J, with 11 bases in the middle. Germline loops: CDR1 SEHNR, CDR2 FQNEAQ (reference sequence). The CDR3 runs 11 residues. The CDR3 loop is CASSLYQGGFF. CDR3 DNA: TGTGCCAGCAGCTTATATCAAGGGGGGTTCTTC.

The chain combines TRBV6-5 with TRBJ1-1; D is undetermined. V shed 6 bases and J shed 6 bases, with 17 bases lying between them. Looked up from germline, CDR1 is MNHEY and CDR2 is SVGAGI. The CDR3 spans 14 residues. DNA for the CDR3: TGTGCCAGCAGATTAAGCGGGGAGTTGGCTGAAGCTTTCTTT. Protein sequence: CASRLSGELAEAFF.

The chain recombines TRBV30 with TRBJ2-7, with 9 bases matching TRBD1. The CDR3 consists of 12 residues. Germline CDR1 and CDR2: GTSNPN and SVGIG (reference sequence). V lost 7 bases, J lost 1 base, and 2 bases stayed unmatched. The CDR3 DNA follows: TGTGCCTCGGGACAGGGATCCTACGAGCAGTACTTC. This translates into CASGQGSYEQYF.

The chain recombines TRBV6-5 with TRBJ1-1, with 7 bases that match TRBD1. The CDR3 is 12 residues long. Looked up from germline, CDR1 is MNHEY and CDR2 is SVGAGI. V gave up 9 bases and J gave up 10 bases; unmatched junction bases: 11. The CDR3 is CASQDDRDRAFF. CDR3 in DNA: TGTGCCAGTCAAGACGACAGGGACCGAGCTTTCTTT.

This sequence joins TRBV5-1 and TRBJ2-1; weak D call: TRBD1 (5 bases). CDR1 is SGHRS and CDR2 is YFSETQ in the germline V gene. The length of the CDR3 is 14 residues. The V end lost 0 bases, the J end lost 5 bases, and 9 bases lay between the germline ends. The CDR3 DNA follows: TGCGCCAGCAGCTTGGCGCCGGACAACAATGAGCAGTTCTTC. The encoded protein is CASSLAPDNNEQFF.

The chain joins TRBV12-5 to TRBJ1-2; TRBD1 might be the D (6 bases). V was pared by 6 bases and J by 7 bases, with 15 bases between. Germline-derived CDR1 and CDR2 are LGHNT and FRNRAP. The CDR3 totals 13 residues. CDR3 amino acids: CASGRQASGGYTF. The CDR3 nucleotides read TGTGCTAGTGGACGACAGGCTTCGGGTGGCTACACCTTC.

The chain employs TRBV9 and TRBJ1-3; 7 bases agree with TRBD1. This CDR3 comprises 15 residues. Germline V gene data show CDR1 as SGDLS and CDR2 as YYNGEE. V lost 0 bases to trimming and J lost 4 bases; unmatched junction nucleotides: 4. Written as DNA, the CDR3 is TGTGCCAGCAGCGTAGCAACAGGGGAAGGAAACACCATATATTTT. It is translated as CASSVATGEGNTIYF.